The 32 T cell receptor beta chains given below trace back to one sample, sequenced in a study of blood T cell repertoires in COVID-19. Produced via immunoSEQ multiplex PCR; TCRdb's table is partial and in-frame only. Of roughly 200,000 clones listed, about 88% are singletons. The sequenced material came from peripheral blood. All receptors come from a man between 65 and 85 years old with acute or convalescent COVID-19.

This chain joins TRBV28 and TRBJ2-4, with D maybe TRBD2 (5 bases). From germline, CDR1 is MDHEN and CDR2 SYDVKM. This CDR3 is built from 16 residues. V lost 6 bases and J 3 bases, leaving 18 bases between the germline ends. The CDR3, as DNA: TGTGCCAGCAGCCCCCCCGTTGACGGGGACAAAAACATTCAGTACTTC. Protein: CASSPPVDGDKNIQYF.

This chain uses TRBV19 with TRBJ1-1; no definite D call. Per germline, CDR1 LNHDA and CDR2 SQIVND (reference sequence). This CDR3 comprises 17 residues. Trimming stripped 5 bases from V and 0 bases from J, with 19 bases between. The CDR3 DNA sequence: TGTGCCAGTAGTGACTCACTCGCTTCGGCGGTGAACACTGAAGCTTTCTTT. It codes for CASSDSLASAVNTEAFF.

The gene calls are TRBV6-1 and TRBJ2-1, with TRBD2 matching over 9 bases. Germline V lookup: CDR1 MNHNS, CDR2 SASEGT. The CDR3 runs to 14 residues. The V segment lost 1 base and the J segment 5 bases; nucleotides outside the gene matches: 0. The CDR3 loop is CASSEGLADNEQFF. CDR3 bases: TGTGCCAGCAGTGAAGGACTAGCGGACAATGAGCAGTTCTTC.

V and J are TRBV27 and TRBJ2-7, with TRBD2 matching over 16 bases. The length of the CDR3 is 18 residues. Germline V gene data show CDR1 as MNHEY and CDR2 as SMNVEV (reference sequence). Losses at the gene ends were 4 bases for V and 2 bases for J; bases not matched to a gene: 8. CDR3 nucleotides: TGTGCCAGCAGTTCGGGACTAGCGGGAGGGCCGATAACCTACGAGCAGTACTTC. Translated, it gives CASSSGLAGGPITYEQYF.

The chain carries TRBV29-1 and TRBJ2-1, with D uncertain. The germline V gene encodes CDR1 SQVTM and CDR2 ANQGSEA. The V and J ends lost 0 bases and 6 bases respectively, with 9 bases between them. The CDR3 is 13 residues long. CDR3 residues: CSVEDPGFNEQFF. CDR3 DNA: TGCAGCGTTGAAGATCCAGGTTTCAATGAGCAGTTCTTC.

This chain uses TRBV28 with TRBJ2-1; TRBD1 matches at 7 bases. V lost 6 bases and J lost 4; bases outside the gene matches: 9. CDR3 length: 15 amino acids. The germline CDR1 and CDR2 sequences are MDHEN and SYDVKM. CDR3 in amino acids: CASRYRGGGYNEQFF. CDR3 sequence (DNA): TGTGCCAGCAGGTACAGGGGCGGCGGGTACAATGAGCAGTTCTTC.

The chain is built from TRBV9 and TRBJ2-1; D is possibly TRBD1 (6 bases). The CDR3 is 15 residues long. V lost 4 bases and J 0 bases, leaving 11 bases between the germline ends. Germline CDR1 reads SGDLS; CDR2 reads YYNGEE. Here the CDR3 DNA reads TGTGCCAGCAGCCCGAACAGGGACTCCTACAATGAGCAGTTCTTC. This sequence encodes CASSPNRDSYNEQFF.

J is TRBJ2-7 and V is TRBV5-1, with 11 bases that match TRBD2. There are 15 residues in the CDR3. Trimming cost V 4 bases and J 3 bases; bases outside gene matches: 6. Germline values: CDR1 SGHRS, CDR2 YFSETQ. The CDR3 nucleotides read TGCGCCAGCAGCCGTGGGACTAGCGGAGTCTACGAGCAGTACTTC. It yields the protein CASSRGTSGVYEQYF. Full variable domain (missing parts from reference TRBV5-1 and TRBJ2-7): KAGVTQTPRYLIKTRGQQVTLSCSPISGHRSVSWYQQTPGQGLQFLFEYFSETQRNKGNFPGRFSGRQFSNSRSEMNVSTLELGDSALYLCASSRGTSGVYEQYFGPGTRLTVT.

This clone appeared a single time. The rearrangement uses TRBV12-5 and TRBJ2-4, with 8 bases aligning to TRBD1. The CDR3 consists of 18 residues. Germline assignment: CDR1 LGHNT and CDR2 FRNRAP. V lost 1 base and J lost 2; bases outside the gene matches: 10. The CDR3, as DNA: TGTGCTAGTGGTTTGGACCCCTCCGGACAGGGAACCAAAAACATTCAGTACTTC. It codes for CASGLDPSGQGTKNIQYF.

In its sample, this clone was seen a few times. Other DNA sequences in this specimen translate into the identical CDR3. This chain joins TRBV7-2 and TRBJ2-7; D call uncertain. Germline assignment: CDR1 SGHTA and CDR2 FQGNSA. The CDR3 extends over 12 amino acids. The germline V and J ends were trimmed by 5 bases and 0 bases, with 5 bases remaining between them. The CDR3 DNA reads TGTGCCAGCAGCCTCAGCTCCTACGAGCAGTACTTC. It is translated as CASSLSSYEQYF.

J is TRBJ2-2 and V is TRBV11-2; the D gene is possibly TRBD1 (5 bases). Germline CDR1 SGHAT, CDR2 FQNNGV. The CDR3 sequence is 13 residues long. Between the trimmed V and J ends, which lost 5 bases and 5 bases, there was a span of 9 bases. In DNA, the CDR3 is TGTGCCAGCAGCGCAGGGTTTACCGGGGAGCTGTTTTTT. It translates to CASSAGFTGELFF.

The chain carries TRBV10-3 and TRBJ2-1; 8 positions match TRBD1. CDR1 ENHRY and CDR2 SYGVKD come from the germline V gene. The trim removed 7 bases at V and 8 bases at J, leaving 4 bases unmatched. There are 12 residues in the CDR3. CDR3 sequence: CAINPGGYEQFF. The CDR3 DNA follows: TGTGCCATCAATCCAGGGGGCTATGAGCAGTTCTTC.

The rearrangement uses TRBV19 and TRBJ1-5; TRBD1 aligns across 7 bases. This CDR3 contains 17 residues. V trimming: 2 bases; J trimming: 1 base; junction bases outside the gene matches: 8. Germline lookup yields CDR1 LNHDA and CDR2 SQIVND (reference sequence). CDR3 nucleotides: TGTGCCAGTAGTATATTTATCCGGGACAGCAGCAATCAGCCCCAGCATTTT. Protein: CASSIFIRDSSNQPQHF. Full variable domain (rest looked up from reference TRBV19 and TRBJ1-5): DGGITQSPKYLFRKEGQNVTLSCEQNLNHDAMYWYRQDPGQGLRLIYYSQIVNDFQKGDIAEGYSVSREKKESFPLTVTSAQKNPTAFYLCASSIFIRDSSNQPQHFGDGTRLSIL.

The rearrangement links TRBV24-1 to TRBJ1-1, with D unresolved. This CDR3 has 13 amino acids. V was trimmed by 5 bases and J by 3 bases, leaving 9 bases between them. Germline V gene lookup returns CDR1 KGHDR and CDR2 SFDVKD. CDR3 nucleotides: TGTGCCACCAGTGCCCGGAGCGACACTGAAGCTTTCTTT. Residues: CATSARSDTEAFF.

The CDR3 nucleotides read TGCAGTGCCAGGACAGGGATCGTTCAGTACTTC. Amino acid sequence: CSARTGIVQYF. The J gene is TRBJ2-4, the V gene TRBV20-1; 8 bases are shared with TRBD1. Trimming removed 6 bases from V and 11 bases from J; junction bases left unmatched: 6. The CDR3 is made up of 11 amino acids. Germline lookup yields CDR1 DFQATT and CDR2 SNEGSKA (reference sequence).

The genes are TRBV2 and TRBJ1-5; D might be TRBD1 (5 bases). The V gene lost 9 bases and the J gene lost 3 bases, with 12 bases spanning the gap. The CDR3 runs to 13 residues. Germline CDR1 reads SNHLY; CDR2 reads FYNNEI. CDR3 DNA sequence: TGTGCCAGTACGAGACAGACCAATCAGCCCCAGCATTTT. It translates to CASTRQTNQPQHF.

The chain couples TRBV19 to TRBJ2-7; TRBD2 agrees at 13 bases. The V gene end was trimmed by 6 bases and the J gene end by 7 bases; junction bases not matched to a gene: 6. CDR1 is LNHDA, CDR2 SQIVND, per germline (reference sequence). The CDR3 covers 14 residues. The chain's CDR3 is CASSRLAGGPEQYF. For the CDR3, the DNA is TGTGCCAGTAGCCGACTAGCGGGAGGACCGGAGCAGTACTTC.

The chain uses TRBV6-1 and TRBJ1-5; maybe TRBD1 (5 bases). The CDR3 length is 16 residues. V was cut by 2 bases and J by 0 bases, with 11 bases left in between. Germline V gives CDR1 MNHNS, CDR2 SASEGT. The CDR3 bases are TGTGCCAGCAGTGAAAGGGGTGGGTTTAGCAATCAGCCCCAGCATTTT. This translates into CASSERGGFSNQPQHF.

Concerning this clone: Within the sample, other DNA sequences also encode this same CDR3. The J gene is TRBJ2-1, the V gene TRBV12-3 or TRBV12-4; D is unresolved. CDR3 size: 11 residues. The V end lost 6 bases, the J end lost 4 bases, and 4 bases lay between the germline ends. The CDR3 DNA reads TGTGCCAGCAGCTCGTACAATGAGCAGTTCTTC. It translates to CASSSYNEQFF.

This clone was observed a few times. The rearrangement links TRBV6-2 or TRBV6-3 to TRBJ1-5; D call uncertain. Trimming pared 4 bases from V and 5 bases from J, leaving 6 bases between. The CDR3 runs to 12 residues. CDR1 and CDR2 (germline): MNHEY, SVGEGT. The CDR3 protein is CASSFLYQPQHF. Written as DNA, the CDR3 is TGTGCCAGCAGTTTTCTCTATCAGCCCCAGCATTTT.

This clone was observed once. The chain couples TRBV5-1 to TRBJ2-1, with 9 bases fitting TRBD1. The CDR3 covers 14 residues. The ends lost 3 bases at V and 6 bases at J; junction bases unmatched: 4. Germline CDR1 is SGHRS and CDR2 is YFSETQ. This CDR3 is CASSSQGAINEQFF. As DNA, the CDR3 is TGCGCCAGCAGCTCACAGGGGGCGATCAATGAGCAGTTCTTC.

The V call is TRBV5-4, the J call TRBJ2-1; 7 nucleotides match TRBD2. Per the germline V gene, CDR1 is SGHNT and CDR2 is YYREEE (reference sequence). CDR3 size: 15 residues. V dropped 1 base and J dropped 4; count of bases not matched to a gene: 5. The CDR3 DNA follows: TGTGCCAGCAGCTTGTCAACTAGCGTATACAATGAGCAGTTCTTC. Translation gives CASSLSTSVYNEQFF.

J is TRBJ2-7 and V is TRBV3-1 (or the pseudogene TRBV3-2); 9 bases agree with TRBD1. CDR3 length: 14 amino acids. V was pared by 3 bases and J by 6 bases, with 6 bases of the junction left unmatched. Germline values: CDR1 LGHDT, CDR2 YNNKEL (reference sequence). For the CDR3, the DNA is TGTGCCAGCAGCCACCCGGGACAGGGAGCCGAGCAGTACTTC. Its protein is CASSHPGQGAEQYF.

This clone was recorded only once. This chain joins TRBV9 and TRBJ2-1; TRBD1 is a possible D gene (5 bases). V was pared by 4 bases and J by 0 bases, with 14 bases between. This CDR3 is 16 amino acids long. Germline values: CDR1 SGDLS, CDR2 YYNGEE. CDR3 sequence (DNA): TGTGCCAGCAGCCGAATGAGCGACAGCTCCTACAATGAGCAGTTCTTC. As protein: CASSRMSDSSYNEQFF.

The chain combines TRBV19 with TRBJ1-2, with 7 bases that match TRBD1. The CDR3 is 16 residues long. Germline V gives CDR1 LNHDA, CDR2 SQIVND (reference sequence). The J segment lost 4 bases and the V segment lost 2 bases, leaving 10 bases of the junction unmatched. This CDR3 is CASSISPKTGFYGYTF. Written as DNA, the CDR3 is TGTGCCAGTAGTATATCCCCTAAGACAGGGTTCTATGGCTACACCTTC.

In DNA form, the CDR3 reads TGCGCCAGCAGCTTGGGGACAGCAAGGGCCATTAGAGGGGACAATGAGCAGTTCTTC. Amino acid sequence: CASSLGTARAIRGDNEQFF. The chain recombines TRBV5-1 with TRBJ2-1, with a tentative D call TRBD1 (6 bases). This CDR3 contains 19 residues. Germline CDR1 SGHRS, CDR2 YFSETQ. Deletions cut 0 bases from V and 5 bases from J, with 24 bases between. Full variable domain (missing parts from reference TRBV5-1 and TRBJ2-1): KAGVTQTPRYLIKTRGQQVTLSCSPISGHRSVSWYQQTPGQGLQFLFEYFSETQRNKGNFPGRFSGRQFSNSRSEMNVSTLELGDSALYLCASSLGTARAIRGDNEQFFGPGTRLTVL.

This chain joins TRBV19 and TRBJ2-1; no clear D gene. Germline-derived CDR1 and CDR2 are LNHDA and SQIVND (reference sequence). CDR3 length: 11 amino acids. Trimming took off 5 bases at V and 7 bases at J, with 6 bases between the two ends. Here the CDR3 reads CASSRVNEQFF. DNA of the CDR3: TGTGCCAGTAGTCGGGTTAATGAGCAGTTCTTC.

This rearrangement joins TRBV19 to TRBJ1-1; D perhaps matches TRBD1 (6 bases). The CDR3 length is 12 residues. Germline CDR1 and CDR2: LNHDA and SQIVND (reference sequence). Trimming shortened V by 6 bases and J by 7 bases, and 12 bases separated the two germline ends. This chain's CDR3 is CASSKQGSEAFF. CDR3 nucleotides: TGTGCCAGTAGCAAACAGGGAAGTGAAGCTTTCTTT.

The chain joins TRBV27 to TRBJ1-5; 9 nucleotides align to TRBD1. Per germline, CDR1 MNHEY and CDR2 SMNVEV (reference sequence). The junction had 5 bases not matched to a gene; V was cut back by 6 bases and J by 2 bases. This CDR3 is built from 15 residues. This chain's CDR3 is CASRQGASGNQPQHF. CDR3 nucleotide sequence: TGTGCCAGCAGACAGGGGGCGTCTGGCAATCAGCCCCAGCATTTT.

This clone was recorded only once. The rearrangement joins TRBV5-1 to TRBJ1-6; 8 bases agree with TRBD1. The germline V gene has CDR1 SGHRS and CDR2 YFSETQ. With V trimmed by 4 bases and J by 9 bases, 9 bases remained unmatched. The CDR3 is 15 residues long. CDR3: CASSGLTGDSSPLHF. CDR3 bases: TGCGCCAGCAGCGGACTGACAGGGGATTCTTCACCCCTCCACTTT. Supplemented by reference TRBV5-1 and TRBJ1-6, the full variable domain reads KAGVTQTPRYLIKTRGQQVTLSCSPISGHRSVSWYQQTPGQGLQFLFEYFSETQRNKGNFPGRFSGRQFSNSRSEMNVSTLELGDSALYLCASSGLTGDSSPLHFGNGTRLTVT.

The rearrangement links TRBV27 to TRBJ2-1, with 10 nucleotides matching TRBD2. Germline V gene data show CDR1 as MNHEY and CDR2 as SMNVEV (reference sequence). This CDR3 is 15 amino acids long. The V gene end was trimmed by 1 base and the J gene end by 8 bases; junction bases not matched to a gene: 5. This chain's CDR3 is CASSLLLAGLYEQFF. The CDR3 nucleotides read TGTGCCAGCAGTTTATTACTAGCGGGACTCTATGAGCAGTTCTTC.

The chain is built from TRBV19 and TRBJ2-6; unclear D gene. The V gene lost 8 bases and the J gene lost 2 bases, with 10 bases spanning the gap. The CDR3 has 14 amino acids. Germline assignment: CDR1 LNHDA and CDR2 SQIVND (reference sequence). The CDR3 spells CASGQKTGANVLTF. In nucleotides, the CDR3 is TGTGCCAGTGGGCAGAAGACTGGGGCCAACGTCCTGACTTTC.